This T cell receptor beta chain emerged from a study of CD8+ T cells in alopecia areata. The authors extracted RNA and reverse transcribed it into cDNA as the sequencing template. Sequencing was performed with immunoSEQ multiplex PCR; in TCRdb, only in-frame clones are kept and a portion is missing. The repertoire holds hundreds of thousands of clones, with about two thirds as singletons. Researchers gathered lesional scalp punch biopsies and peripheral blood from patients with alopecia areata. CDR3 length: 15 amino acids. V was clipped by 2 bases and J by 0 bases; unmatched bases: 4. Per germline, CDR1 SGHTS and CDR2 YDEGEE.

The source material was CD4+ T cells sorted from blood, sampled at week 0. The sequence derives from a human donor with alopecia areata. The chain joins TRBV5-8 to TRBJ2-5; 7 bases are shared with TRBD2. CDR3 region: CASSFGGSYQETQYF. DNA of the CDR3: TGTGCCAGCAGCTTCGGCGGGAGCTACCAAGAGACCCAGTACTTC.